These 25 T cell receptor beta chains were all obtained from the same sample, sequenced in a study of CD8+CD57+ T cells in acquired aplastic anemia. Profiling of TCR beta VDJ combinations and CDR3 sequences used genomic DNA as template. TCRdb re-called the reads with MiXCR, one entry per CDR3 protein. There are about 190,000 distinct CDR3 sequences in the sample; about half occur only once, and about 17% lies in the top ten. Sequencing was done on a sample of sorted CD4+, CD8+, or CD8+CD57+ T cells (not recorded which) from PBMCs. These receptors all stem from a human donor in good health, serving as a control.

This clonotype was detected only a few times. The chain uses TRBV2 and TRBJ2-5, with 8 bases lining up with TRBD1. Germline V gene lookup returns CDR1 SNHLY and CDR2 FYNNEI. The junction had 3 bases not matched to a gene; V was cut back by 4 bases and J by 2 bases. This CDR3 comprises 14 residues. The CDR3 DNA reads TGTGCCAGCAGTGGACAGGGGTATCAAGAGACCCAGTACTTC. Translation gives CASSGQGYQETQYF.

This clonotype was counted ten times or more. J is TRBJ2-2 and V is TRBV7-2; maybe TRBD1 (6 bases). This CDR3 spans 14 amino acids. V was pared by 5 bases and J by 7 bases, with 14 bases between. Germline CDR1 is SGHTA and CDR2 is FQGNSA. In DNA, the CDR3 is TGTGCCAGCAGCAGGTCCCTAGGGGGCGGGGAGCTGTTTTTT. Protein product: CASSRSLGGGELFF.

V is TRBV7-3 and J is TRBJ2-7; D is uncertain. This CDR3 is built from 13 residues. Germline loops: CDR1 SGHTA, CDR2 FQGTGA. V was clipped by 6 bases and J by 2 bases, with 11 bases between them. CDR3 DNA sequence: TGTGCCAGCAGTGAAGAAGCCACCTACGAGCAGTACTTC. Translated, it gives CASSEEATYEQYF. Variable domain in full (rest from reference TRBV7-3 and TRBJ2-7): GAGVSQTPSNKVTEKGKYVELRCDPISGHTALYWYRQSLGQGPEFLIYFQGTGAADDSGLPNDRFFAVRPEGSVSTLKIQRTERGDSAVYLCASSEEATYEQYFGPGTRLTVT.

This clonotype was seen many times. The chain combines TRBV2 with TRBJ1-6; TRBD1 might be the D (5 bases). V was cut by 5 bases and J by 7 bases, with 12 bases left in between. CDR1 and CDR2 (germline): SNHLY, FYNNEI. The CDR3 loop spans 14 amino acids. In nucleotides, the CDR3 is TGTGCCAGCAGTCGGGACCCGACAAATTCACCCCTCCACTTT. Amino acid sequence: CASSRDPTNSPLHF.

This chain joins TRBV20-1 and TRBJ2-3, with D tentatively TRBD2 (6 bases). V was clipped by 6 bases and J by 4 bases, with 14 bases between them. Looked up from germline, CDR1 is DFQATT and CDR2 is SNEGSKA (reference sequence). The CDR3 length is 13 residues. CDR3 nucleotides: TGCAGTGCGAAGGAACTAGCTTCAGATACGCAGTATTTT. Encoded protein: CSAKELASDTQYF.

This clonotype showed up many times. The V gene is TRBV7-9, the J gene TRBJ2-7; TRBD1 aligns across 7 bases. Per germline, CDR1 SEHNR and CDR2 FQNEAQ (reference sequence). J gave up 5 bases and V 5 bases, and 9 bases lay outside the gene matches. The CDR3 is 14 residues long. CDR3 protein: CASSPKTGKNEQYF. The DNA of the CDR3 is TGTGCCAGCAGCCCTAAGACAGGGAAGAACGAGCAGTACTTC. Full variable domain (rest looked up from reference TRBV7-9 and TRBJ2-7): DTGVSQNPRHKITKRGQNVTFRCDPISEHNRLYWYRQTLGQGPEFLTYFQNEAQLEKSRLLSDRFSAERPKGSFSTLEIQRTEQGDSAMYLCASSPKTGKNEQYFGPGTRLTVT.

The V gene is TRBV10-3, the J gene TRBJ1-3, with no clear D. This CDR3 has 14 amino acids. CDR1 is ENHRY, CDR2 SYGVKD, per germline. V was trimmed by 10 bases and J by 2 bases, leaving 15 bases between them. The CDR3 here is CASGPAAAGNTIYF. As DNA, the CDR3 is TGTGCCAGCGGCCCCGCAGCGGCTGGAAACACCATATATTTT.

Of note for this clonotype: Relative to the germline gene, one junction end is altered; a read error may explain this. This chain connects TRBV11-2 to TRBJ2-5, with 7 nucleotides matching TRBD1. Germline loops: CDR1 SGHAT, CDR2 FQNNGV. There are 15 residues in the CDR3. CDR3 sequence reads: CASSGPGTARETQYF. The CDR3 nucleotides are TGCGCCAGCAGCGGCCCAGGGACAGCGCGAGAGACCCAGTACTTC.

The genes are TRBV4-2 and TRBJ2-1; 8 bases fit TRBD1. The V segment lost 2 bases and the J segment 3 bases; nucleotides outside the gene matches: 6. This CDR3 contains 16 residues. Germline CDR1 and CDR2: LGHNA and YNFKEQ. CDR3 DNA: TGTGCCAGCAGCCAACAACCGGGACAGGACTACAATGAGCAGTTCTTC. It is translated as CASSQQPGQDYNEQFF.

At least ten counts were recorded for this clonotype. In DNA form, the CDR3 reads TGTGCCAGCAGCTTGGCCGGCTGGGTGGTTGCTCAGCCCCAGCATTTT. It translates to CASSLAGWVVAQPQHF. This rearrangement joins TRBV5-8 to TRBJ1-5; the D is unclear. V was clipped by 0 bases and J by 6 bases, with 16 bases between them. CDR3 length: 16 amino acids. CDR1 is SGHTS and CDR2 is YDEGEE in the germline V gene. Using reference TRBV5-8 and TRBJ1-5 for the parts outside the CDR3, the full variable domain is EAGVTQSPTHLIKTRGQQATLRCSPISGHTSVYWYQQALGLGLQFLLWYDEGEERNRGNFPPRFSGRQFPNYSSELNVNALELEDSALYLCASSLAGWVVAQPQHFGDGTRLSIL.

The J gene is TRBJ2-3, the V gene TRBV29-1, with D possibly being TRBD1 or TRBD2 (7 bases each). V shed 6 bases and J shed 0 bases, with 16 bases lying between them. This CDR3 has 15 residues. CDR1 and CDR2 (germline): SQVTM, ANQGSEA. This CDR3 reads CSVLTGRDSTDTQYF. The DNA of the CDR3 is TGCAGCGTGTTGACAGGGAGGGATAGCACAGATACGCAGTATTTT.

The genes are TRBV7-2 and TRBJ2-1; 8 bases map to TRBD2. Germline values: CDR1 SGHTA, CDR2 FQGNSA. V lost 5 bases to trimming and J lost 4 bases; unmatched junction nucleotides: 4. This CDR3 has 14 residues. DNA for the CDR3: TGTGCCAGCAGCCGTAGCGGGGATTACAATGAGCAGTTCTTC. This codes for CASSRSGDYNEQFF.

This chain connects TRBV5-1 to TRBJ2-1; D possibly corresponds to TRBD2 (5 bases). The CDR3 spans 15 residues. Germline CDR1 SGHRS, CDR2 YFSETQ. The germline V and J ends were trimmed by 4 bases and 6 bases, with 17 bases remaining between them. CDR3 sequence (DNA): TGCGCCAGCAGCGTTGGGAGCAGCGAATGCAATGAGCAGTTCTTC. It codes for CASSVGSSECNEQFF.

This chain joins TRBV29-1 and TRBJ2-7; TRBD1 might be the D (6 bases). This CDR3 region has 13 residues. V was trimmed by 5 bases and J by 2 bases, leaving 13 bases between them. Germline V gene data show CDR1 as SQVTM and CDR2 as ANQGSEA. This chain's CDR3 is CSVRTTGTYEQYF. The CDR3 DNA sequence: TGCAGCGTTAGGACAACAGGGACCTACGAGCAGTACTTC.

This clonotype was seen at least ten times. The chain links TRBV6-4 to TRBJ1-6; D might be TRBD1 (6 bases). The CDR3 loop spans 15 amino acids. Looked up from germline, CDR1 is MRHNA and CDR2 is SNTAGT. The V gene lost 1 base and the J gene lost 10 bases, with 14 bases spanning the gap. CDR3 bases: TGTGCCAGCAGTGACTTGGGGGCCGGTAGATCACCCCTCCACTTT. Translating gives CASSDLGAGRSPLHF.

The chain links TRBV9 to TRBJ2-1; possibly TRBD2 for D (5 bases). CDR3 size: 13 residues. V was cut by 7 bases and J by 4 bases, with 12 bases left in between. The germline V gene encodes CDR1 SGDLS and CDR2 YYNGEE. CDR3 coding DNA: TGTGCCAGCGGGGAGACTGGTTACAATGAGCAGTTCTTC. Protein: CASGETGYNEQFF.

This clonotype was seen repeatedly, ten times or more. This chain connects TRBV4-3 to TRBJ2-3; unclear D gene. Looked up from germline, CDR1 is LGHNA and CDR2 is YSLEER. V was trimmed by 2 bases and J by 6 bases, leaving 21 bases between them. This CDR3 region has 17 residues. CDR3 DNA: TGCGCCAGCAGCCAAAACCAATTGGAATACGGAGCGGATACGCAGTATTTT. Its translation: CASSQNQLEYGADTQYF.

This clonotype was observed many times. The final CDR3 position lacks the conserved phenylalanine or tryptophan, pointing to a likely read error. This chain connects TRBV6-5 to TRBJ2-5, with 12 positions matching TRBD2. This CDR3 is 13 amino acids long. The germline gives CDR1 MNHEY, CDR2 SVGAGI. Trimming removed 6 bases from V and 4 bases from J; junction bases left unmatched: 0. CDR3 nucleotide sequence: TGTGCCAGCAGACTAGCGGGGGGAGAGACCCAGTACCTC. This translates into CASRLAGGETQYL.

This clonotype occurred many times. This rearrangement joins TRBV7-2 to TRBJ1-5; 9 bases map to TRBD1. CDR1 SGHTA and CDR2 FQGNSA come from the germline V gene. V lost 5 bases, J lost 6 bases, and 8 bases stayed unmatched. This CDR3 region has 15 residues. Written as DNA, the CDR3 is TGTGCCAGCAGCCCTCAAACAGGGGGCGGTCAGCCCCAGCATTTT. The encoded protein is CASSPQTGGGQPQHF.

The chain carries TRBV10-2 and TRBJ2-5; D remains ambiguous. The CDR3 consists of 13 residues. CDR1 and CDR2 (germline): WSHSY, SAAADI. V lost 7 bases to trimming and J lost 2 bases, with 11 bases between them. This chain's CDR3 is CASNSVLQETQYF. CDR3 bases: TGCGCCAGCAACTCCGTCCTACAAGAGACCCAGTACTTC.

This clonotype was recorded a few times. This chain uses TRBV10-2 with TRBJ1-2; D is unresolved. CDR3 size: 14 residues. Germline V gene data show CDR1 as WSHSY and CDR2 as SAAADI. Trimming removed 7 bases at V and 8 bases at J, with 20 bases between. The CDR3 region has the DNA TGCGCCAGCAACGCAGACATCTTTCGCGAGGGCTACACCTTC. This codes for CASNADIFREGYTF.

Ten or more counts support this clonotype. This chain links TRBV7-9 with TRBJ2-1; 15 positions agree with TRBD2. The ends lost 3 bases at V and 4 bases at J; junction bases unmatched: 7. CDR3 length: 18 residues. Germline lookup yields CDR1 SEHNR and CDR2 FQNEAQ (reference sequence). The CDR3 DNA follows: TGTGCCAGCAGCTTGGATCGGACTAGCGGGGGGGCTTACAATGAGCAGTTCTTC. Translation gives CASSLDRTSGGAYNEQFF.

For the CDR3, the DNA is TGTGCCATCAGTGTGTCCTGGCCGCAGTATGGCTACACCTTC. Its protein is CAISVSWPQYGYTF. This chain connects TRBV10-3 to TRBJ1-2, with unresolved D. With 4 bases removed from V and 5 bases from J, the gap between germline ends came to 14 bases. The germline V gene has CDR1 ENHRY and CDR2 SYGVKD. The CDR3 has 14 residues.

The chain joins TRBV19 to TRBJ1-2, with TRBD1 matching 10 bases. Germline CDR1 LNHDA, CDR2 SQIVND (reference sequence). The CDR3 runs 15 residues. V lost 3 bases to trimming and J lost 4 bases; unmatched junction nucleotides: 5. In DNA, the CDR3 is TGTGCCAGTAGTATGCCGGGACAGGGGACCTATGGCTACACCTTC. Translating it yields CASSMPGQGTYGYTF.

The V and J genes are TRBV20-1 and TRBJ2-1; 13 bases fit TRBD2. Germline CDR1 DFQATT, CDR2 SNEGSKA (reference sequence). Trimming removed 4 bases from V and 8 bases from J; junction bases left unmatched: 2. The CDR3 is made up of 13 amino acids. The CDR3 bases are TGCAGTGCTAAAGGACTAGCGGGGGATGAGCAGTTCTTC. It yields the protein CSAKGLAGDEQFF.